The TCR beta chain under discussion was sequenced for a study of shared clonotypes between healthy human individuals. Approximately 220 ng DNA, 30,000 to 35,000 T cell genomes, went into each sorted-subset replicate PCR. TCRdb keeps only in-frame clones here, not all; method: immunoSEQ multiplex PCR. The sample lists under 2,000,000 clones, over 85% seen once, with 1% to 1.5% in the top ten. Terminally differentiated effector memory CD45RA+ cells were left out of the naive CD8 fraction, which was CD45RO-negative and positively selected for CCR7. V shed 4 bases and J 4 bases; nucleotides not matched to a gene: 15. The germline CDR1 and CDR2 sequences are SGHRS and YFSETQ. The CDR3 extends over 17 amino acids.

Material: naive CD8+ T cells sorted from blood. This chain connects TRBV5-1 to TRBJ1-2; TRBD1 aligns across 8 bases. This sequence originates from a man between 18 and 29 years old in good health. The CDR3 DNA sequence: TGCGCCAGCAGCGGCGCGAAAGGACAGGGAGAAGGCTATGGCTACACCTTC. It is translated as CASSGAKGQGEGYGYTF.